Described below is a single T cell receptor (beta chain) sequence and its context. Its target is not known. An end of the junction differs from the germline gene, which may be a read error. PCR was performed a second time for 7 to 11 cycles using a sample-barcoded 5' primer and a J-beta primer mix. TCRdb called the 5' RACE reads again in MiXCR, with one record for every CDR3 protein. The table shows more than 900,000 distinct CDR3 sequences, with 25% to 30% occurring only once. The data derive from a study of blood T cells in healthy people across ages. Broader study findings: Compared with aged donors, long-lived donors showed fewer expanded clones, suggesting selection.

Germline CDR1 SSHAT, CDR2 FNYEAQ (reference sequence). CDR3 length: 16 amino acids. This same sample was also taken into another study, of T cells of mothers and their children.

V usage is TRBV7-7 and J usage is TRBJ2-2, with TRBD2 matching over 8 bases. Sequenced: blood. The sequence derives from a middle-aged woman in good health. Here the CDR3 reads CASSLNLAGNTGELFF. For the CDR3, the DNA is TGTGCTAGCAGCTTAAATCTAGCGGGGAACACCGGGGAGCTGTTTTTT.